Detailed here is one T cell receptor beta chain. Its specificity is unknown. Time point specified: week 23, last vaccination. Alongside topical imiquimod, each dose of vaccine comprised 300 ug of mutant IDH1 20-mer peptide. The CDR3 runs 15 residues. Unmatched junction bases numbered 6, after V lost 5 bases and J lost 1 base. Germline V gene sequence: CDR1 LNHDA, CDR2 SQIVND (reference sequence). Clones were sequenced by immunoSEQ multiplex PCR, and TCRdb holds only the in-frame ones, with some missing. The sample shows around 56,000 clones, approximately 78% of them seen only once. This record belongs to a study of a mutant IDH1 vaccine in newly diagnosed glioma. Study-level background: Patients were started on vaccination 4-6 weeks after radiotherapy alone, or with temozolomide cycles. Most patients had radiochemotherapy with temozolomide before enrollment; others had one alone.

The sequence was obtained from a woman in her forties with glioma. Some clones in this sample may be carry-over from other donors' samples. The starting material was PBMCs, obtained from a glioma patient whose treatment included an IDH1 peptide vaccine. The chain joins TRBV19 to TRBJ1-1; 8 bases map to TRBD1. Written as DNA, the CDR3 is TGTGCCAGTAGTGAACCGGGACAGGCGAACACTGAAGCTTTCTTT. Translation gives CASSEPGQANTEAFF.